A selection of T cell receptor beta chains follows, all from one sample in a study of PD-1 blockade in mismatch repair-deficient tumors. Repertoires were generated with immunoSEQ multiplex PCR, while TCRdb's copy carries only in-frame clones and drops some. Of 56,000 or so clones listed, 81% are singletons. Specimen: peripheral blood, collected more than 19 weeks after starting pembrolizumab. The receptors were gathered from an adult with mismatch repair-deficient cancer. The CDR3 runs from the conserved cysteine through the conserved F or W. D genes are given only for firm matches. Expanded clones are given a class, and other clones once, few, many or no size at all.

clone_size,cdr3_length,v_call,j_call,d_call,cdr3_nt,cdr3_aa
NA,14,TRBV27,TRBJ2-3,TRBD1,TGTGCCAGCAGTCCCCAGACAGGGGGAGGCACGCAGTATTTT,CASSPQTGGGTQYF
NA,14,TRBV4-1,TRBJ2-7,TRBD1,TGCGCCAGCAGCCAAGGACAGGGATCCTACGAGCAGTACTTC,CASSQGQGSYEQYF
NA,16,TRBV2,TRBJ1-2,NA,TGTGCCAGCAGTGAAGCGCGGCAGGGCGGCGGCTATGGCTACACCTTC,CASSEARQGGGYGYTF
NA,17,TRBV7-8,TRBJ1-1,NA,TGTGCCAGCAGCTTAGTAGGTAGTAAGGTCATGAACACTGAAGCTTTCTTT,CASSLVGSKVMNTEAFF
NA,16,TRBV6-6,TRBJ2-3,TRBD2,TGTGCCAGCAGTTTAGGAACGGGAGGGCCGCGAGGTACGCAGTATTTT,CASSLGTGGPRGTQYF
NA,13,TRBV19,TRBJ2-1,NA,TGTGCCAGTAGTATAGTGGGTTGGGGTGAGCAGTTCTTC,CASSIVGWGEQFF
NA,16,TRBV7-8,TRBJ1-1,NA,TGTGCCAGCAGCTTAATCGGGGTGGGGACGGGGACTGAAGCTTTCTTT,CASSLIGVGTGTEAFF
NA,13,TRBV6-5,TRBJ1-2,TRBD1,TGTGCCACCGGGGACAGGGAGCTCTATGGCTACACCTTC,CATGDRELYGYTF
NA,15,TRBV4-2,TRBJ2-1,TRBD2,TGTGCCAGCAGCCACGGAGCGGGAGGGTACAATGAGCAGTTCTTC,CASSHGAGGYNEQFF
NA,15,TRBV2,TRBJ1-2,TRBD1,TGTGCCAGCAGTGGAACGCGACAGGGGCTGTATGGCTACACCTTC,CASSGTRQGLYGYTF
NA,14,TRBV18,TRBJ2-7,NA,TGTGCCAGCTCGGCGAGCTTCGGGGTTGACGAGCAGTACTTC,CASSASFGVDEQYF
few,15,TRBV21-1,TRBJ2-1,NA,TGTGCCAGCAGCAACCTGGGACTGATGGAATGGGAGCAGTTCTTC,CASSNLGLMEWEQFF
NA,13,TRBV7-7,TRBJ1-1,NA,TGTGCTAGCAGCTTAAGAGAAAACACTGAAGCTTTCTTT,CASSLRENTEAFF
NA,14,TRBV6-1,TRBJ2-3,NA,TGTGCCAGCAGTGTCGGCTACGAGTCTCCTACGCAGTATTTT,CASSVGYESPTQYF
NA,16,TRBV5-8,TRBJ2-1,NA,TGTGCCAGCAGCTTGGTGGTAGCGGAAAGAGGGAATGAGCAGTTCTTC,CASSLVVAERGNEQFF
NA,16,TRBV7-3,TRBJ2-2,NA,TGTGCCAGCAGCCCCGGTGGGGCCGCGAACACCGGGGAGCTGTTTTTT,CASSPGGAANTGELFF
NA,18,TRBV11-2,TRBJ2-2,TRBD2,TGTGCCAGCAGCTTAGGCCCCGGGACTAGCGGGAGGGCCGGGGAGCTGTTTTTT,CASSLGPGTSGRAGELFF
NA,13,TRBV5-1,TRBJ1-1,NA,TGCGCCAGCAGCTCCGGACAGACCCATGAAGCTTTCTTT,CASSSGQTHEAFF
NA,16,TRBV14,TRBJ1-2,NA,TGTGCCAGCAGCCAAGATCAAGCGGTATCTTACTATGGCTACACCTTC,CASSQDQAVSYYGYTF
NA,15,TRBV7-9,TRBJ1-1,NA,TGTGCCAGCAGCCCGAGCGGGGGTCGCGTAACTGAAGCTTTCTTT,CASSPSGGRVTEAFF
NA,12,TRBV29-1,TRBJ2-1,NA,TGCAGCGCCTACCCGGTACGAGGAGGGCAGTTCTTC,CSAYPVRGGQFF
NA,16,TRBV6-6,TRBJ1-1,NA,TGTGCCAGCAGTTACTCAAGGACGGGGCGTAGCACTGAAGCTTTCTTT,CASSYSRTGRSTEAFF
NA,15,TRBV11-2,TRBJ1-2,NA,TGTGCCAGCAGCTTCCGGGGCGGGCTCATGGATGGCTACACCTTC,CASSFRGGLMDGYTF
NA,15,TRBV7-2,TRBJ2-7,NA,TGTGCCAGCAGCTTAGCGCAAGCATCCCGAGGCGAGCAGTACTTC,CASSLAQASRGEQYF
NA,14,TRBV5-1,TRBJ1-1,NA,TGCGCCAGCAGCAGAATGGGGGGAGACACTGAAGCTTTCTTT,CASSRMGGDTEAFF